The rows below give T cell receptor beta chains drawn from one sample of a study of blood T cell repertoires in COVID-19. The assay was immunoSEQ multiplex PCR, and TCRdb's table has in-frame clones only and misses some. This sample yields roughly 400,000 clones, of which less than 95% are seen a single time; about 0.6% belongs to the top ten. The sample consisted of PBMCs or T cells enriched from blood (not recorded which). These receptors all stem from a young man who had recovered from COVID-19. Each CDR3 is given with its conserved first and last residue. D genes are given only for firm matches. Where a row states a size, it is once, few, many or the class of an expanded clone; other rows omit it.

d_gene	v_gene	j_gene	abundance	CDR3nt	CDR3aa
TRBD2	TRBV6-4	TRBJ2-3	.	TGTGCCAGCAGTGAGAAGATGGCTAGCGGGATGCAGGACGATACGCAGTATTTT	CASSEKMASGMQDDTQYF
.	TRBV27	TRBJ1-2	.	TGTGCCAGCAGTTTGAGAGAGTCCCACTATGGCTACACCTTC	CASSLRESHYGYTF
TRBD1	TRBV3-1/TRBV3-2	TRBJ1-4	few	TGTGCCAGCAGCTCGGCGGGACAGTCTGAAAAACTGTTTTTT	CASSSAGQSEKLFF
.	TRBV5-6	TRBJ1-1	.	TGTGCCAGCAGCTTATTGGGCGTCACTGAAGCTTTCTTT	CASSLLGVTEAFF
TRBD1	TRBV5-1	TRBJ2-3	.	TGCGCCAGCAGCCTCAATCGGGACAGGGGTTCAGATACGCAGTATTTT	CASSLNRDRGSDTQYF
TRBD1	TRBV7-9	TRBJ2-2	few	TGTGCCGTACCCCGGGACAGGGTTAACACCGGGGAGCTGTTTTTT	CAVPRDRVNTGELFF
.	TRBV29-1	TRBJ1-1	once	TGCAGCGTTGACAGGGGGAACACTGAAGCTTTCTTT	CSVDRGNTEAFF
.	TRBV5-6	TRBJ1-1	.	TGTGCCAGCCGGGGGGGAAACACTGAAGCTTTCTTT	CASRGGNTEAFF
.	TRBV6-4	TRBJ1-1	.	TGTGCCAGCAGTGACTCGCGACAGGCCGTGGTCTTT	CASSDSRQAVVF
.	TRBV13	TRBJ2-7	.	TGTGCCAGCAGCCTCTTCAGGGGTTACGAGCAGTACTTC	CASSLFRGYEQYF
TRBD2	TRBV5-1	TRBJ2-1	once	TGCGCCAGCTCCCTTAGGGCTAGCGGGGGGCCCTACAATGAGCAGTTCTTC	CASSLRASGGPYNEQFF
.	TRBV28	TRBJ1-2	once	TGTGCCAGCACATCGGGACAAGGGGTCTATGGCTACACCTTC	CASTSGQGVYGYTF
TRBD2	TRBV18	TRBJ2-7	.	TGTGCCAGCTCACCCCAGGACGGACTAGCCTACGAGCAGTACTTC	CASSPQDGLAYEQYF
.	TRBV19	TRBJ1-6	.	TGTGCCACCAAAACTAATTCCCTCCACTTT	CATKTNSLHF
TRBD1	TRBV5-4	TRBJ2-5	.	TGTGCCAGCAGCGCGGAAGCCGCGACAGGGCAAGAGACCCAGTACTTC	CASSAEAATGQETQYF
.	TRBV7-9	TRBJ2-3	.	TGTGCCAGCAGCTTGAGTGGTCCCACCGCAGGGGATACGCAGTATTTT	CASSLSGPTAGDTQYF
.	TRBV14	TRBJ1-2	.	TGTGCCAGCAGCCCATCGGTGACAGCCTATCGCTACACCTTC	CASSPSVTAYRYTF
TRBD1	TRBV3-1/TRBV3-2	TRBJ1-6	.	TGTGCCAGCACCAGGGACAGGGATTCACCCCTCCACTTT	CASTRDRDSPLHF
.	TRBV10-3	TRBJ1-1	.	TGTGCCATCAGTGAGGCAGGGTCCTCGGAAGCTTTCTTT	CAISEAGSSEAFF
TRBD1	TRBV27	TRBJ1-5	once	TGTGCCAGCACGACAGGGGTAGACCAGCCCCAGCATTTT	CASTTGVDQPQHF
TRBD2	TRBV7-9	TRBJ2-7	.	TGTGCCAGCAGCTCGTTGCTGGGAGCGGGAGCTGCCTACGAGCAGTACTTC	CASSSLLGAGAAYEQYF
.	TRBV10-2	TRBJ1-1	.	TGCGCCAGCCGACAAGGGAACACTGAAGCTTTCTTT	CASRQGNTEAFF
.	TRBV6-5	TRBJ1-4	.	TGTGCCAGCGGGAGACAGGACCTTGGTGAAAAACTGTTTTTT	CASGRQDLGEKLFF
TRBD1	TRBV2	TRBJ2-7	few	TGTGCCAGCAGTGTTAACAGGGGGAGCTACGAGCAGTACTTC	CASSVNRGSYEQYF
TRBD1	TRBV6-6	TRBJ1-6	.	TGTGCCAGCAGTTACTCTGTTTCAGGGGGCGATTCACCCCTCCACTTT	CASSYSVSGGDSPLHF
.	TRBV30	TRBJ1-6	.	TGTGCCCTGGAACAGGGTAATTCACCCCTCCACTTT	CALEQGNSPLHF
.	TRBV5-4	TRBJ1-3	.	TGTGCCAGCAGCTTGGCTGGGGCCATCTCTGGAAACACCATATATTTT	CASSLAGAISGNTIYF
TRBD1	TRBV27	TRBJ1-2	.	TGTGCCAGCACCAGACAGGGGGCGGAGGGCTACACCTTC	CASTRQGAEGYTF
TRBD1	TRBV12-3/TRBV12-4	TRBJ1-6	.	TGTGCCAGCAGCATTAGACAGGGTTCACCCCTCCACTTT	CASSIRQGSPLHF
.	TRBV19	TRBJ1-1	.	TGTGCCAGTAGTAACCGGGATACCCCTGAAGCTTTCTTT	CASSNRDTPEAFF
TRBD1	TRBV7-9	TRBJ1-5	.	TGTGCCAGCAGCTTAGAGGTGGGGACAGGTTCCCAGCATTTT	CASSLEVGTGSQHF
.	TRBV3-1/TRBV3-2	TRBJ1-3	few	TGTGCCAGCAGCCAAGGTTTGAACCGCGCCTCTGGAAACACCATATATTTT	CASSQGLNRASGNTIYF
.	TRBV28	TRBJ1-3	.	TGTGCCAGCAGGAGCAGGGTTTACACCATATATTTT	CASRSRVYTIYF
TRBD1	TRBV20-1	TRBJ1-5	.	TGCAGTGCTAGTTCGGGACAGGGGGCTGTCAATCAGCCCCAGCATTTT	CSASSGQGAVNQPQHF
TRBD1	TRBV7-9	TRBJ1-1	.	TGTGCCAGCAGTCACCGGGACAGGGCGGACACTGAAGCTTTCTTT	CASSHRDRADTEAFF
TRBD1	TRBV10-3	TRBJ2-2	once	TGTGCCACTTCCGGGACAGGGATCACCGGGGAGCTGTTTTTT	CATSGTGITGELFF
.	TRBV12-3/TRBV12-4	TRBJ1-4	.	TGTGCCAGCAGTTGGAGAACTAATGAAAAACTGTTTTTT	CASSWRTNEKLFF
.	TRBV21-1	TRBJ2-7	.	TGTGCCACCACCAGGGGGGTCTTCTGCGAGCAGTACTTC	CATTRGVFCEQYF
.	TRBV18	TRBJ2-3	.	TGTGCCAGCTCACCGGTCAGCGCTAGCACAGATACGCAGTATTTT	CASSPVSASTDTQYF
.	TRBV3-1/TRBV3-2	TRBJ1-1	few	TGTGCCAGCAGCCAAGTGGAGGCAAACACTGAAGCTTTCTTT	CASSQVEANTEAFF
TRBD1	TRBV10-1	TRBJ1-1	.	TGCGCCAGCAGTGATACCGGGACAGGGGGCGCAGCTTTCTTT	CASSDTGTGGAAFF
TRBD1	TRBV5-4	TRBJ2-7	.	TGTGCCAGCAGCTTGGAGGGGACAGGGGCCTACGAGCAGTACTTC	CASSLEGTGAYEQYF
TRBD1	TRBV7-9	TRBJ2-7	.	TGTGCCAGCAGTCCCGGGACAGAGTCCTCTCGGCAGTACTTC	CASSPGTESSRQYF
.	TRBV3-1/TRBV3-2	TRBJ1-1	.	TGTGCCAGCAGCCAAGGGACCAGGGGTGCTTTCTTT	CASSQGTRGAFF